These T cell receptor beta chains were read from a single sample in a study of blood T cell repertoires in COVID-19. The method was immunoSEQ multiplex PCR; TCRdb's version includes in-frame clones alone and lacks a portion of them. Here the sample spans 150,000 or so clones, about 90% being singletons. The material sequenced was peripheral blood. The origin of the receptors is a man in his fifties or sixties with acute or convalescent COVID-19. CDR3s include the opening cysteine and the closing phenylalanine or tryptophan. A D gene is named only where the DNA matches it firmly. Expanded clones are given a class, and other clones once, few, many or no size at all.

size,V,D,J,CDR3,DNA
.,TRBV27,TRBD2,TRBJ2-7,CASSLAGELGEQYF,TGTGCCAGCAGTTTAGCGGGGGAACTGGGGGAGCAGTACTTC
.,TRBV5-5,TRBD1,TRBJ2-7,CASSLALTGNYEQYF,TGTGCCAGCAGCTTGGCCCTGACAGGGAACTACGAGCAGTACTTC
.,TRBV5-1,.,TRBJ1-4,CASSLSRDTNEKLFF,TGCGCCAGCAGCTTGTCCCGGGACACGAATGAAAAACTGTTTTTT
.,TRBV28,.,TRBJ1-2,CASFNSDSYGYTF,TGTGCCAGCTTTAACTCGGACAGCTATGGCTACACCTTC
.,TRBV29-1,.,TRBJ2-1,CSVQPSNEQFF,TGCAGCGTCCAACCCAGCAATGAGCAGTTCTTC
.,TRBV11-2,.,TRBJ2-1,CASSAGLSDYNEQFF,TGTGCCAGCAGCGCCGGACTCTCCGACTACAATGAGCAGTTCTTC
.,TRBV9,TRBD2,TRBJ2-1,CASRSAGASGDNEQFF,TGTGCCAGCAGGTCCGCCGGGGCTAGCGGGGACAATGAGCAGTTCTTC
.,TRBV7-6,.,TRBJ1-2,CASTPGEGNYGYTF,TGTGCCAGCACCCCAGGGGAGGGCAACTATGGCTACACCTTC
.,TRBV19,.,TRBJ2-6,CASTLDNSGANVLTF,TGTGCCAGTACCCTCGACAACTCTGGGGCCAACGTCCTGACTTTC
few,TRBV21-1,.,TRBJ1-2,CASSPLGGESNYGYTF,TGTGCCAGCAGCCCCTTAGGGGGGGAATCTAACTATGGCTACACCTTC
once,TRBV13,.,TRBJ1-6,CASREAGLRNSPLHF,TGTGCCAGCAGGGAGGCAGGTCTGCGGAATTCACCCCTCCACTTT
.,TRBV11-2,.,TRBJ2-3,CASSPGLSTDTQYF,TGTGCCAGCAGCCCCGGACTTAGCACAGATACGCAGTATTTT
.,TRBV7-9,.,TRBJ1-6,CASSTFTIRNSPLHF,TGTGCCAGCAGCACATTCACGATCCGCAATTCACCCCTCCACTTT
few,TRBV9,TRBD1,TRBJ1-6,CASSLGQYNSPLHF,TGTGCCAGCAGCCTGGGACAGTATAATTCACCCCTCCACTTT
.,TRBV18,TRBD1,TRBJ1-1,CASSPPGTGRNTEAFF,TGTGCCAGCTCACCTCCCGGGACAGGGCGTAACACTGAAGCTTTCTTT
.,TRBV10-3,.,TRBJ2-7,CAISGDLTVAYEQYF,TGTGCCATCAGCGGAGATTTGACAGTCGCGTACGAGCAGTACTTC
.,TRBV5-1,.,TRBJ1-3,CASSSGQGGNTIYF,TGCGCCAGCAGCTCCGGGCAGGGGGGAAACACCATATATTTT
.,TRBV9,.,TRBJ2-5,CASSVRGGTKETQYF,TGTGCCAGCAGCGTAAGGGGCGGGACGAAAGAGACCCAGTACTTC
once,TRBV7-3,.,TRBJ2-2,CASSSGSSGAGELFF,TGTGCCAGCAGCTCCGGGTCGTCGGGGGCCGGGGAGCTGTTTTTT
.,TRBV19,TRBD1,TRBJ2-5,CASSNIQGSETQYF,TGTGCCAGTAGTAACATACAGGGGAGTGAGACCCAGTACTTC
few,TRBV7-3,TRBD2,TRBJ2-5,CASSLTGGEEETQYF,TGTGCCAGCAGCTTAACCGGGGGGGAGGAAGAGACCCAGTACTTC
.,TRBV19,TRBD2,TRBJ2-1,CASSTRGRDNEQFF,TGTGCCAGTAGTACCCGCGGGAGGGACAATGAGCAGTTCTTC
few,TRBV5-1,TRBD1,TRBJ1-2,CASSTTQGMELNYGYTF,TGCGCCAGCAGCACCACACAGGGGATGGAGTTAAACTATGGCTACACCTTC
.,TRBV6-5,TRBD2,TRBJ2-2,CASSYSRGVAGELFF,TGTGCCAGCAGTTACTCCCGGGGGGTAGCCGGGGAGCTGTTTTTT
once,TRBV4-1,.,TRBJ1-2,CASSQAPSQTTYGYTF,TGCGCCAGCAGCCAAGCGCCGAGCCAGACTACCTATGGCTACACCTTC